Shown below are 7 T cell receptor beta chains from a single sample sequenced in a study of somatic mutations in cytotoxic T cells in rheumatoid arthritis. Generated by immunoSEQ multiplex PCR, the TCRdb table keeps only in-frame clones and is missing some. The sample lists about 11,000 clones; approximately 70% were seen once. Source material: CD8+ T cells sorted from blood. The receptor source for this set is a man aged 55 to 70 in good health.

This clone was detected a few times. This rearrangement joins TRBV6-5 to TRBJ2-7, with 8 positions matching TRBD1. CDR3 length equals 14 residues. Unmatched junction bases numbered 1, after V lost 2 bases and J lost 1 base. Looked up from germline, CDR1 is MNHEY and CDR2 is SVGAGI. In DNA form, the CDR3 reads TGTGCCAGCAGTTACGGACAGGGTTCCTACGAGCAGTACTTC. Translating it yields CASSYGQGSYEQYF.

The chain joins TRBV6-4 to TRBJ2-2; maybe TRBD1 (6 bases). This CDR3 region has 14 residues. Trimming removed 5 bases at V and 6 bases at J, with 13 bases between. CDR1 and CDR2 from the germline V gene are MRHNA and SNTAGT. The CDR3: CASSLAEGAGELFF. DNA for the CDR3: TGTGCCAGCAGTCTGGCAGAGGGGGCCGGGGAGCTGTTTTTT.

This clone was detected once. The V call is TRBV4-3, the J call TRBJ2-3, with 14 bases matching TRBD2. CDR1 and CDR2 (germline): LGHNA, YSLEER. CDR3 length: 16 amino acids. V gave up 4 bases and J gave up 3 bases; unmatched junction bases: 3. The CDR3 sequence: CASSPGTSGSTDTQYF. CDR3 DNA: TGCGCCAGCAGCCCAGGGACTAGCGGGAGTACAGATACGCAGTATTTT.

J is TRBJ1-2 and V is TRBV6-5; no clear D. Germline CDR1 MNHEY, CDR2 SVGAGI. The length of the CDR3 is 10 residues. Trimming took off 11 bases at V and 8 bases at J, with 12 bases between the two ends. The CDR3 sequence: CAAVGDGYTF. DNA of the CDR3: TGTGCCGCTGTGGGCGACGGCTACACCTTC.

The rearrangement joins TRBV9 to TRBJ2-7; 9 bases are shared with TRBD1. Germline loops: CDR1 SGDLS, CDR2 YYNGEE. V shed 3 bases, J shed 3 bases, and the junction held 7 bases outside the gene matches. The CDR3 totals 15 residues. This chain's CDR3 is CASSGAKGQGYEQYF. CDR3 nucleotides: TGTGCCAGCAGCGGAGCAAAGGGACAGGGCTACGAGCAGTACTTC.

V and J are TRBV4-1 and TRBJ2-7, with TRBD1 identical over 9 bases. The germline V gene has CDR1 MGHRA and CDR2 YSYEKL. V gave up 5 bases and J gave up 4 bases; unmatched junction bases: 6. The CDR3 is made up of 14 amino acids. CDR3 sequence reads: CASSEGGQGYEQYF. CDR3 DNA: TGCGCCAGCAGCGAAGGGGGACAGGGTTACGAGCAGTACTTC.

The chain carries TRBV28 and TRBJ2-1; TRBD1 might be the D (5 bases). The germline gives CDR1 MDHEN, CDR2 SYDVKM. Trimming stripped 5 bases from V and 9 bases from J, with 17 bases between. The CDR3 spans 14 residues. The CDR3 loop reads CASSTRQWQGEQFF. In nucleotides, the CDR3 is TGTGCCAGCAGTACACGACAGTGGCAGGGTGAGCAGTTCTTC.